The TCR beta chain described here comes from a study of T cell responses to AZD1222 COVID-19 vaccine. Findings of the study overall: Donors were chiefly white British, with a greater number of females, and clonal diversity was perhaps underestimated. Of the AZD1222 recipients, only five to seven were seropositive at baseline.

CDR3 length equals 15 residues. Germline V lookup: CDR1 SGHTA, CDR2 FQGNSA. Trimming took 5 bases from V and 9 from J; bases not matched to a gene: 8. Here immunoSEQ multiplex PCR was the method, and the copy in TCRdb shows in-frame clones only, minus some. The table lists roughly 100,000 clones, about 90% of them singletons. In the case of this clone: Its antigen is unidentified.

The TCR comes from an adult in good health. Sequenced material: peripheral blood, taken on day 0 of AZD1222 vaccination. The J gene is TRBJ1-6, the V gene TRBV7-2, with 9 bases matching TRBD1. CDR3 DNA sequence: TGTGCCAGCAGCCAGGACAGGGGAAATATTTCACCCCTCCACTTT. The encoded protein is CASSQDRGNISPLHF.